The rows below give T cell receptor beta chains drawn from one sample of a study of T cell responses to AZD1222 COVID-19 vaccine. TCRdb's copy holds only in-frame clones and misses some; the assay was immunoSEQ multiplex PCR. Seen here are around 120,000 clones, approximately 84% observed once, and the top ten hold roughly a tenth. The sample was peripheral blood, taken on day 0 of AZD1222 vaccination. These receptors were obtained from an adult in good health. Each CDR3 is given with its conserved first and last residue. A D gene is named only where the DNA matches it firmly. Where a row states a size, it is once, few, many or the class of an expanded clone; other rows omit it.

D gene | J gene | clone size | V gene | CDR3 protein | CDR3 DNA
. | TRBJ1-3 | . | TRBV30 | CAWSQGLRSGNTIYF | TGTGCCTGGAGTCAGGGGCTCCGCTCTGGAAACACCATATATTTT
. | TRBJ2-3 | . | TRBV6-4 | CANLDGDTQYF | TGTGCCAACCTGGACGGAGATACGCAGTATTTT
TRBD1 | TRBJ2-3 | . | TRBV6-5 | CACSVSQGATDTQYF | TGTGCCTGCTCGGTCTCACAGGGGGCAACAGATACGCAGTATTTT
. | TRBJ2-2 | . | TRBV12-3/TRBV12-4 | CASNWVNGELFF | TGTGCCAGCAACTGGGTTAACGGGGAGCTGTTTTTT
TRBD1 | TRBJ1-1 | . | TRBV7-2 | CASREPGQGAEGAFF | TGTGCCAGCAGGGAACCGGGACAGGGGGCCGAGGGAGCTTTCTTT
. | TRBJ1-2 | . | TRBV28 | CASYEQGLGYTF | TGTGCCAGTTATGAACAGGGTCTTGGCTACACCTTC
. | TRBJ1-4 | once | TRBV5-6 | CASSSGIEGEKLFF | TGTGCCAGCAGCTCCGGGATAGAAGGCGAAAAACTGTTTTTT
. | TRBJ2-7 | . | TRBV28 | CASSSPSTPGTQYEQYF | TGTGCCAGCAGTTCCCCCTCTACCCCCGGGACCCAATACGAGCAGTACTTC
. | TRBJ1-1 | . | TRBV5-1 | CASSWDNLNTEAFF | TGCGCCAGCAGCTGGGACAACTTGAACACTGAAGCTTTCTTT
. | TRBJ2-7 | . | TRBV5-4 | CASSLGTYEQYF | TGTGCCAGCAGCTTGGGCACCTACGAGCAGTACTTC
. | TRBJ1-2 | . | TRBV14 | CASSHLIRGLGNYGYTF | TGTGCCAGCAGCCACCTGATCCGGGGCCTGGGAAACTATGGCTACACCTTC
. | TRBJ2-7 | . | TRBV28 | CASSLGTGRNEQYF | TGTGCCAGCAGTTTAGGCACAGGTCGTAACGAGCAGTACTTC
. | TRBJ2-5 | . | TRBV12-3/TRBV12-4 | CASSFGGETQYF | TGTGCCAGCAGTTTCGGAGGGGAGACCCAGTACTTC
TRBD1 | TRBJ2-2 | . | TRBV14 | CASSQAGGTGSAGELFF | TGTGCCAGCAGCCAAGCCGGGGGGACAGGGAGTGCCGGGGAGCTGTTTTTT
TRBD1 | TRBJ1-2 | . | TRBV9 | CASSSRSGQSNYGYTF | TGTGCCAGCAGCAGCCGCTCGGGACAGTCTAACTATGGCTACACCTTC
. | TRBJ2-3 | . | TRBV21-1 | CASSKIGPADTQYF | TGTGCCAGCAGCAAAATTGGGCCTGCAGATACGCAGTATTTT
. | TRBJ2-1 | . | TRBV10-1 | CASSEARAGRLDYNEQFF | TGCGCCAGCAGTGAGGCCCGGGCGGGGAGGCTAGACTACAATGAGCAGTTCTTC
. | TRBJ2-7 | . | TRBV29-1 | CSARTGAESDEQYF | TGCAGCGCACGCACCGGGGCAGAGTCCGACGAGCAGTACTTC
TRBD2 | TRBJ2-7 | . | TRBV9 | CASSVHGTRDEQYF | TGTGCCAGCAGCGTCCATGGGACTAGAGACGAGCAGTACTTC
. | TRBJ1-2 | . | TRBV11-3 | CASSLDGTDYDGYTF | TGTGCCAGCAGCTTAGATGGGACGGATTATGATGGCTACACCTTC
. | TRBJ1-4 | . | TRBV6-6 | CASSYHEDNEKLFF | TGTGCCAGCAGTTACCATGAGGACAATGAAAAACTGTTTTTT
. | TRBJ1-6 | . | TRBV18 | CASGTGGKNSPLHF | TGTGCCAGCGGCACCGGCGGCAAAAATTCACCCCTCCACTTT
. | TRBJ2-7 | few | TRBV7-2 | CASSLELVLWGEQYF | TGTGCCAGCAGCTTAGAACTAGTCTTGTGGGGCGAGCAGTACTTC
TRBD1 | TRBJ1-4 | . | TRBV29-1 | CSVSTGTVNEKLFF | TGCAGCGTTAGCACCGGGACAGTAAACGAAAAACTGTTTTTT
TRBD1 | TRBJ1-1 | . | TRBV7-8 | CASTAGGGLWGAFF | TGTGCCAGCACCGCTGGAGGGGGCCTATGGGGAGCTTTCTTT
. | TRBJ2-7 | . | TRBV12-3/TRBV12-4 | CASSLRGYEQYF | TGTGCCAGCAGTTTAAGAGGCTACGAGCAGTACTTC
. | TRBJ1-5 | . | TRBV28 | CASSLFGDHQPQHF | TGTGCCAGCAGTTTATTCGGGGACCATCAGCCCCAGCATTTT